This T cell receptor (beta chain) was captured by sequencing in a study of T-cell memory formation after mild COVID-19. Study overall: Clusters were largely donor specific.

V lost 2 bases to trimming and J lost 4 bases, with 7 bases between them. CDR3 length: 13 amino acids. Regarding this clonotype: Its target is unknown.

General observations from the study: A second wave expanding day 15 to 37 was CD4+-biased; contracting clones were balanced. Of the contracting clones, CD4+ ones lay mainly in CM and EM, and CD8+ ones in EMRA. Some clones that responded were present in memory (sampled pre-infection), which suggests cross-reactive memory joined.

TCRdb analysed the 5' RACE reads with MiXCR anew, one entry per CDR3 protein. The sample includes 200,000 to 250,000 distinct CDR3 sequences, 9.5% to 10% of them seen just once. Sequencing was performed on PBMCs or a T cell subset sorted from them (not recorded which). This chain links TRBV12-3 or TRBV12-4 with TRBJ2-3, with D hard to call. The TCR was taken from a man younger than 35 who had mild COVID-19 (a few samples of this study predate the infection). Cell type and time point are not known. CDR3 amino acids: CASSLYRADTQYF. The CDR3 DNA is TGTGCCAGCAGTTTATATCGGGCAGATACGCAGTATTTT.